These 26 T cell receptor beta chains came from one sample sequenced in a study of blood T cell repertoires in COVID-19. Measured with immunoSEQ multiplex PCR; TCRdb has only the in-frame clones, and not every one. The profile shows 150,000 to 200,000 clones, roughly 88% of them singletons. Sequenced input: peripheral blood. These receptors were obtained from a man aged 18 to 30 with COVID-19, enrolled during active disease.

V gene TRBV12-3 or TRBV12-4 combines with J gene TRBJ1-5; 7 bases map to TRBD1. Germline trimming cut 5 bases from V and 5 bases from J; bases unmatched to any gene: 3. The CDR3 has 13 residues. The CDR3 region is CASSADRDQPQHF. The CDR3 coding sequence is TGTGCCAGCAGTGCTGACAGGGATCAGCCCCAGCATTTT.

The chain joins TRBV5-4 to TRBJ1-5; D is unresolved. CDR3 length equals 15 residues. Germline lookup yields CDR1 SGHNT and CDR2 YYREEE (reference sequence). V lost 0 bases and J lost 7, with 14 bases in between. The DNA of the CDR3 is TGTGCCAGCAGCTTGGGCGGGGAAATGGAACAGCCCCAGCATTTT. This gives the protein CASSLGGEMEQPQHF.

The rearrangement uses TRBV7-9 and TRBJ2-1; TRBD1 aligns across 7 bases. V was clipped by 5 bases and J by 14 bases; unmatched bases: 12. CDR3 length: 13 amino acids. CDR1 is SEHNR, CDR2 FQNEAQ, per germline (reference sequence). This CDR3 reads CASSIQQGSQEFF. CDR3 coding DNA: TGTGCCAGCAGCATCCAACAGGGGTCTCAGGAGTTCTTC. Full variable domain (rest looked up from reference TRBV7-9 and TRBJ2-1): DTGVSQNPRHKITKRGQNVTFRCDPISEHNRLYWYRQTLGQGPEFLTYFQNEAQLEKSRLLSDRFSAERPKGSFSTLEIQRTEQGDSAMYLCASSIQQGSQEFFGPGTRLTVL.

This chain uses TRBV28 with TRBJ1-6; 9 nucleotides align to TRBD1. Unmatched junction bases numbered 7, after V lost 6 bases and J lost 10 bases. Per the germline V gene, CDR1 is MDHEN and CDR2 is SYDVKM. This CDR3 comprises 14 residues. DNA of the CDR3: TGTGCCAGCAGGGGACAGGGAGCAGTGTCACCCCTCCACTTT. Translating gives CASRGQGAVSPLHF.

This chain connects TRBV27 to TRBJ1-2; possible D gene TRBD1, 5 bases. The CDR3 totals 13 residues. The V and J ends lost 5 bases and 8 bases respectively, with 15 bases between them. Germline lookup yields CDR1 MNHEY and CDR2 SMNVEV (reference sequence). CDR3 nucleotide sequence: TGTGCCAGCAGTGGCCGGGCAGGGAACGGCTACACCTTC. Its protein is CASSGRAGNGYTF.

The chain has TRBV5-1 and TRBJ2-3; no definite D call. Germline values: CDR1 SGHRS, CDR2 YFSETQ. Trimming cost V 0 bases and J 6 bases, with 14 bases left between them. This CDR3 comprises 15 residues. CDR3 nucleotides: TGCGCCAGCAGCTTGGGGGTCGAGCGAGCCGATACGCAGTATTTT. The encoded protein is CASSLGVERADTQYF. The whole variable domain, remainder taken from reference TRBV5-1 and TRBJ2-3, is KAGVTQTPRYLIKTRGQQVTLSCSPISGHRSVSWYQQTPGQGLQFLFEYFSETQRNKGNFPGRFSGRQFSNSRSEMNVSTLELGDSALYLCASSLGVERADTQYFGPGTRLTVL.

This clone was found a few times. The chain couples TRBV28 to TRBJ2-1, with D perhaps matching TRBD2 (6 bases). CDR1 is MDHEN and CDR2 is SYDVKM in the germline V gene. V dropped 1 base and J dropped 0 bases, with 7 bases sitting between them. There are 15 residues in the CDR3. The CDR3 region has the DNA TGTGCCAGCAGTTTATTAGCGGTCTCCTACAATGAGCAGTTCTTC. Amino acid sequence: CASSLLAVSYNEQFF.

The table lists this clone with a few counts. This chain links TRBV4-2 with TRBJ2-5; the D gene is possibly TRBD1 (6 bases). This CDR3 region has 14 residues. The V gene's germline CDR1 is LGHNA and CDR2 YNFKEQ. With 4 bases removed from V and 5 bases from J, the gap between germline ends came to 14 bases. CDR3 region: CASSRSGVEETQYF. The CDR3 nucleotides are TGTGCCAGCAGCCGATCAGGGGTAGAGGAGACCCAGTACTTC.

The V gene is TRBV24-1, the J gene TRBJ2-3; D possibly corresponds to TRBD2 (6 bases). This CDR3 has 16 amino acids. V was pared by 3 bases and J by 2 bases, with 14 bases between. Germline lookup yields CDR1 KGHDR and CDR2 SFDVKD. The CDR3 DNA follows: TGTGCCACCAGTGATCACAGACGGACTAACACAGATACGCAGTATTTT. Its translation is CATSDHRRTNTDTQYF.

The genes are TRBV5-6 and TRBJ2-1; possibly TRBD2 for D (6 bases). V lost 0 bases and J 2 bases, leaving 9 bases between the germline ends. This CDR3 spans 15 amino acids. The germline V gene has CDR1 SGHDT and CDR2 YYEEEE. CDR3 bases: TGTGCCAGCAGCTTGGGGACTATGCCCTACAATGAGCAGTTCTTC. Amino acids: CASSLGTMPYNEQFF.

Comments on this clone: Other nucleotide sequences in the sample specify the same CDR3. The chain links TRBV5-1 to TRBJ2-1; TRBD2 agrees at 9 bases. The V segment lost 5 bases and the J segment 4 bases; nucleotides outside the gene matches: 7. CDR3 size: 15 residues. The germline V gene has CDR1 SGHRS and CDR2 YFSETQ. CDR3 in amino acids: CASSLTSGEYNEQFF. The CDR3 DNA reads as TGCGCCAGCAGTTTGACTAGCGGAGAGTACAATGAGCAGTTCTTC.

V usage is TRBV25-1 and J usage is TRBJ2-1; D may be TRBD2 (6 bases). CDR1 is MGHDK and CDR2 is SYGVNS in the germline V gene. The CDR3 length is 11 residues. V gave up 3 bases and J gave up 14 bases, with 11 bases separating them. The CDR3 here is CASSDRLAKFF. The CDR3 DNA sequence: TGTGCCAGCAGTGACAGGCTAGCGAAGTTCTTC.

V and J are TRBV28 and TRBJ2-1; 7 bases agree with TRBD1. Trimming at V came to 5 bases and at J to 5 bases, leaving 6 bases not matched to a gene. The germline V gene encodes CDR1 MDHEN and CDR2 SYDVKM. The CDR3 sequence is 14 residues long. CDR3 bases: TGTGCCAGCAGTATGACAGGGCGGGACAATGAGCAGTTCTTC. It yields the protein CASSMTGRDNEQFF.

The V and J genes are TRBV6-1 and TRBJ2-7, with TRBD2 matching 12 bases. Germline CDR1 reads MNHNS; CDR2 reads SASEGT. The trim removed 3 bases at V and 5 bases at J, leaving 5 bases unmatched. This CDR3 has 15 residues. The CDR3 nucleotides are TGTGCCAGCAGTGACCTAGCGGGAGGGATCGACGAGCAGTACTTC. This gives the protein CASSDLAGGIDEQYF.

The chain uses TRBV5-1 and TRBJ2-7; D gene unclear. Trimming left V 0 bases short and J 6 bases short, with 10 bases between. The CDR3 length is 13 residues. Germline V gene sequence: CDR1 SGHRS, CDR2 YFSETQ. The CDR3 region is CASSLGLAFEQYF. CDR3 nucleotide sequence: TGCGCCAGCAGCTTGGGGCTGGCTTTCGAGCAGTACTTC.

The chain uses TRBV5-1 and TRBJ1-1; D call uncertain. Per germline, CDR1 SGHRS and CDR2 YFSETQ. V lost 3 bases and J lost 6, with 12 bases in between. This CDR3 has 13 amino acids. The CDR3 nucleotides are TGCGCCAGCAGCTACGACACCGGCTCTGAAGCTTTCTTT. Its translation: CASSYDTGSEAFF.

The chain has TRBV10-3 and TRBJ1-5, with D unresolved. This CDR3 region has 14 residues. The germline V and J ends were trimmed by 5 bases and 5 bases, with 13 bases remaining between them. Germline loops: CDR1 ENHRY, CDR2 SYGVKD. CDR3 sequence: CAISKNLNDQPQHF. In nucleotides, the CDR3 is TGTGCCATCAGTAAGAACTTAAATGATCAGCCCCAGCATTTT.

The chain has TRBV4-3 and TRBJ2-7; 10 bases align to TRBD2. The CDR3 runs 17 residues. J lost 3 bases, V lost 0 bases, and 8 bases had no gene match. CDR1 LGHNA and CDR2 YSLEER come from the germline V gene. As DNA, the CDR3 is TGCGCCAGCAGCCAAGACTTACCCTGGACTAGCGGCTACGAGCAGTACTTC. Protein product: CASSQDLPWTSGYEQYF.

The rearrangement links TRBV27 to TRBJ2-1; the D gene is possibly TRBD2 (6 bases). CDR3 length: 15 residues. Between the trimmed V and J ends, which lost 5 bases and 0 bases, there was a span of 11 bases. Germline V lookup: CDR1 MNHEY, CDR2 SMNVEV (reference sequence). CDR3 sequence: CASSGGEPSYNEQFF. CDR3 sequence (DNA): TGTGCCAGCAGTGGCGGGGAACCCTCCTACAATGAGCAGTTCTTC.

Here the CDR3 reads CASSKNWGRGLYEQYF. The CDR3 DNA is TGTGCCAGCAGCAAAAACTGGGGGAGGGGATTATACGAGCAGTACTTC. The chain joins TRBV21-1 to TRBJ2-7; the D call TRBD2 from the table was never checked on the DNA. TRBV21-1 is flagged as a pseudogene. The CDR3 consists of 16 residues.

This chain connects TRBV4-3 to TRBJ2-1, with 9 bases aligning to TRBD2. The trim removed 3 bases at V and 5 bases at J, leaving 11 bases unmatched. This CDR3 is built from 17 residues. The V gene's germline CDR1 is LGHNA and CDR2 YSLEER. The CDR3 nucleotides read TGCGCCAGCAGCCAGGGATGGGAACTAGCGGGTAACAATGAGCAGTTCTTC. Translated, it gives CASSQGWELAGNNEQFF.

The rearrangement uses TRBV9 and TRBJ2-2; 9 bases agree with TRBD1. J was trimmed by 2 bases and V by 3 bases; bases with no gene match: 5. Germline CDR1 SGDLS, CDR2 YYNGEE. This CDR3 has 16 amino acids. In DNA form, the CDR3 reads TGTGCCAGCAGCGAGGGGGGACAGGGCAACACCGGGGAGCTGTTTTTT. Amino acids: CASSEGGQGNTGELFF.

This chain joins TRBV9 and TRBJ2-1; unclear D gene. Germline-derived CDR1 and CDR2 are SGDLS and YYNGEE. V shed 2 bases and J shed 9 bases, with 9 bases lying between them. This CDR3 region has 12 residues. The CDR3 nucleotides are TGTGCCAGCAGCGTCCTCGACTCTGAGCAGTTCTTC. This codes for CASSVLDSEQFF.

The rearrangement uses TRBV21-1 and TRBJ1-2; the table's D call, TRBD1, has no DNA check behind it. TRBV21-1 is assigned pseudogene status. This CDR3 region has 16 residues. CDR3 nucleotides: TGTGCCAGCAGCAAGTCCAGGGGGCACTTTAACTATGGCTACACCTTC. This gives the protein CASSKSRGHFNYGYTF.

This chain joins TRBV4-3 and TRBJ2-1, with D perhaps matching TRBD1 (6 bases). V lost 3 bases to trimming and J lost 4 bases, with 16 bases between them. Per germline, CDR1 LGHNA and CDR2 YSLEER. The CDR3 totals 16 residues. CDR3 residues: CASSQTGRTGYNEQFF. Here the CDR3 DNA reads TGCGCCAGCAGCCAGACAGGACGGACGGGTTACAATGAGCAGTTCTTC.

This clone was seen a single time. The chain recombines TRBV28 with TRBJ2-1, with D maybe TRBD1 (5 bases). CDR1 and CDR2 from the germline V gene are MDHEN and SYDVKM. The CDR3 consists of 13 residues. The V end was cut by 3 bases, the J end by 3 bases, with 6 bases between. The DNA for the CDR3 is TGTGCCAGCAGTTTGACAGACTACAATGAGCAGTTCTTC. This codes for CASSLTDYNEQFF.